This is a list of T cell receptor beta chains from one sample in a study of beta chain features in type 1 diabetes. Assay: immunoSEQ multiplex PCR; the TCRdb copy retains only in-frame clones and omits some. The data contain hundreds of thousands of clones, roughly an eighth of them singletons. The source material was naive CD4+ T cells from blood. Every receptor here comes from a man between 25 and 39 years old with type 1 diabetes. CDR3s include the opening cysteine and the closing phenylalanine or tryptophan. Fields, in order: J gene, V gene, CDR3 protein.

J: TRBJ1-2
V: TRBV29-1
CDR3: CSAGEGYTF

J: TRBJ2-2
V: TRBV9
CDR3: CASSPGTANTGELFF

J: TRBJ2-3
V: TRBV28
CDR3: CASSRGLGGTDTQYF

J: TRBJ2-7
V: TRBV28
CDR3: CASSLVGSYEQYF

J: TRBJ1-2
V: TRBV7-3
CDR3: CASSPGTGNDYGYTF

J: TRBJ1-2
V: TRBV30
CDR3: CAWSLRGLGYGYTF

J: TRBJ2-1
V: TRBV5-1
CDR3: CASSLSSSGSYYNEQFF

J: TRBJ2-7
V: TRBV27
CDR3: CASSLEGPRWTDRGPYEQYF

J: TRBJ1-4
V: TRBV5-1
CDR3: CASAGSRDFNEKLFF

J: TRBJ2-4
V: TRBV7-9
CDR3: CASSLSSGRPYF

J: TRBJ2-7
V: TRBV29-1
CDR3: CSVERHNEQYF

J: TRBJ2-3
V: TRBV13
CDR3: CASALESTDTQYF

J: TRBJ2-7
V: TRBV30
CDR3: CAWSVRGLAGFGEQYF

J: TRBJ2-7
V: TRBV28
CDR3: CASSPGASGAYEQYF

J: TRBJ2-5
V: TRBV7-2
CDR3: CASSRQPQETQYF

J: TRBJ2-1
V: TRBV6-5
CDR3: CASSSIAASSYNEQFF

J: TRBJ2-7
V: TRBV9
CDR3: CASSEAGGTYEQYF

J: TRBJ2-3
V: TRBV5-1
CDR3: CASRTGEYSTDTQYF

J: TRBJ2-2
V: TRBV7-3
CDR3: CASSPRRVTSGNTGELFF

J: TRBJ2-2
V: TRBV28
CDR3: CASSFDRDRAGELFF

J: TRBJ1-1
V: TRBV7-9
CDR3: CASSKTGSGTEAFF

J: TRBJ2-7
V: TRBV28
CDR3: CASEARASGSYEQYF

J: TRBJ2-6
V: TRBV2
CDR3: CASSPHQGSGANVLTF

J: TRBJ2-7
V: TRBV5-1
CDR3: CASSFSGGRSSYEQYF

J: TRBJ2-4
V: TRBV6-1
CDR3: CASRKGLAGENIQYF

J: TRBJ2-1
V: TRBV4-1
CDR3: CASSQVAATLYNEQFF

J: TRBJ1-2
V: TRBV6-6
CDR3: CASSYSFRALGYTF

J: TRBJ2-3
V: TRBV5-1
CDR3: CASSLAQSTDTQYF

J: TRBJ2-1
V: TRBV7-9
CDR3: CASSGGRDVNEQFF

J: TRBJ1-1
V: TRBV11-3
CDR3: CASSQRQGDEAFF

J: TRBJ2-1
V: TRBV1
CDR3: CTSSQDTTSGSYNEQFF

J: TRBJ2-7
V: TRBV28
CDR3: CASSTTSTLYEQYF

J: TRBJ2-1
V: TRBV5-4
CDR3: CASSGALAVSYNEQFF

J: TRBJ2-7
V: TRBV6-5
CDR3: CASSILTGGSYEQYF

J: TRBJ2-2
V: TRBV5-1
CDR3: CASRRDRENTGELFF

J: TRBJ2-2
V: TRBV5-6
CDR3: CASTLNGRDTGELFF

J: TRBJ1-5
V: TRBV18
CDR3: CASSPGQGSLNQPQHF

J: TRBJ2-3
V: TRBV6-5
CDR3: CASSSLDRARGDTQYF

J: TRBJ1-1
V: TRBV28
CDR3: CASSYRSTEAFF

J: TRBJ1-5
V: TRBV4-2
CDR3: CASSHIPGQGAQPQHF

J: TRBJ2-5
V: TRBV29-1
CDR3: CSVTDSYHLGSTQYF

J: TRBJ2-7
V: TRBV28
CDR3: CASSTLALEQYF

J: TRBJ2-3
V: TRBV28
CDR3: CASTRAGGRTDTQYF

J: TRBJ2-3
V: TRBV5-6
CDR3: CASSRQTSGRMTDTQYF

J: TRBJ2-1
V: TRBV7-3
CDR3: CASSQDTHYNEQFF

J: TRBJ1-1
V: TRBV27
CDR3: CASSLQGGNTEAFF

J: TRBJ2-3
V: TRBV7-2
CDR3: CASSYYRGYTDTQYF